This T cell receptor beta chain was sequenced during a study of shared T cell receptors in the human thymus. The V gene's germline CDR1 is SQVTM and CDR2 ANQGSEA. V lost 6 bases to trimming and J lost 0 bases, with 11 bases between them. There are 13 residues in the CDR3. Produced via immunoSEQ multiplex PCR; TCRdb's table is partial and in-frame only. The sample lists some 760,000 clones, approximately 85% occurring once. This clone has just a few counts. This sample was shared with a second study, whose subject was human thymus T cells. That work states: Related research found strongly overlapping thymic repertoires in unrelated individuals.

The specimen sequenced was thymocytes. The sequence came from a girl under two years old with a congenital heart defect. The V gene is TRBV29-1, the J gene TRBJ1-2, with D uncertain. CDR3 in DNA: TGCAGCGTAATTGACATAGCTAACTATGGCTACACCTTC. Protein sequence: CSVIDIANYGYTF.